Listed below are T cell receptor beta chains from one sample, sequenced in a study of blood T cell repertoires in COVID-19. Clones were read by immunoSEQ multiplex PCR, and TCRdb kept only the in-frame ones, dropping some. The data show roughly 100,000 clones, 75% to 95% seen once. The sequencing input was peripheral blood. These receptors were collected from a man aged 18 to 29 with acute or convalescent COVID-19. Both conserved end residues are part of each CDR3. Each record gives: clone size, J gene, D gene, V gene, CDR3 DNA, CDR3 protein. A D gene is named only where the DNA matches it firmly. Size tells how often a clone was seen (once, few, many) or the class of an expanded clone, and some rows leave it out.

>NA|TRBJ2-7|NA|TRBV6-6
TGTGCCAGCAGAGAATCCAGATCCTACGAGCAGTACTTC
CASRESRSYEQYF
>NA|TRBJ1-6|TRBD1|TRBV3-1/TRBV3-2
TGTGCCAGCAGCCCTATTAGGGGACAGCTCAATTCACCCCTCCACTTT
CASSPIRGQLNSPLHF
>NA|TRBJ2-1|TRBD1|TRBV5-1
TGCGCCAGCAGGACGGACAGGGACAATGAGCAGTTCTTC
CASRTDRDNEQFF
>NA|TRBJ2-7|NA|TRBV19
TGTGCCACCGTTGACAGGGAGGCATCCTACGAGCAGTACTTC
CATVDREASYEQYF
>NA|TRBJ1-2|TRBD1|TRBV19
TGTGCCAGTAGTGCGACAGGGAGCGGCTACACCTTC
CASSATGSGYTF
>NA|TRBJ1-2|TRBD1|TRBV20-1
TGCAGTGCTAGTGACAGGGGGGAAGCTAACTATGGCTACACCTTC
CSASDRGEANYGYTF
>NA|TRBJ1-5|TRBD1|TRBV13
TGTGCCAGCAGCAAAAGGGACAGGAGCAATCAGCCCCAGCATTTT
CASSKRDRSNQPQHF
>NA|TRBJ1-4|NA|TRBV5-1
TGCGCCAGCAGCTTGGGGCTCAGGGCTGAAAAACTGTTTTTT
CASSLGLRAEKLFF
>few|TRBJ1-2|TRBD1|TRBV19
TGTGCCAGTAGGCCCGGACAGGTTCTCTATGGCTACACCTTC
CASRPGQVLYGYTF
>NA|TRBJ2-5|TRBD1|TRBV5-6
TGTGCCAGCAGCTTGGCAGGGGGCGGGTCCCAGTACTTC
CASSLAGGGSQYF
>NA|TRBJ1-1|TRBD1|TRBV5-1
TGCGCCAGCAGCTCCTTACAGGGGGCCGAGAACACTGAAGCTTTCTTT
CASSSLQGAENTEAFF